These 5 T cell receptor beta chains came from one sample sequenced in a study of molecular identifiers for immune sequencing clone quantification. One entry per CDR3 protein results from TCRdb running MiXCR on the PCR reads. The sample has about 630,000 distinct CDR3 sequences, 25% seen once. The sample taken for sequencing was naive CD8+ T cells from blood, with Jurkat cell RNA spiked in. Subset indicated: FACS-sorted CD8+CD4-CCR7+CD45RA+ naive T cells. Every receptor here comes from a human donor in good health. Some libraries in this study had Jurkat cell RNA spiked in.

The gene calls are TRBV6-2 or TRBV6-3 and TRBJ2-2; 7 bases are shared with TRBD1. With V trimmed by 7 bases and J by 6 bases, 11 bases remained unmatched. The CDR3 length is 15 residues. Germline V gene data show CDR1 as MNHEY and CDR2 as SVGEGT. DNA for the CDR3: TGTGCCAGCACCCGCAGTCCCGGGACAGCCGGGGAGCTGTTTTTT. Protein: CASTRSPGTAGELFF.

Regarding this clonotype: One base away lies a much larger clone, so this may be a sequencing read error. This sequence joins TRBV18 and TRBJ1-4; TRBD1 aligns across 7 bases. This CDR3 is built from 14 residues. J gave up 10 bases and V 4 bases, and 9 bases lay outside the gene matches. Germline values: CDR1 KGHSH, CDR2 LQKENI. CDR3 bases: TGTGCCAGCTCACGACTGACAGGGCGCGGAAAACTGTTTTTT. It specifies CASSRLTGRGKLFF. The complete variable domain, with remaining parts taken from reference TRBV18 and TRBJ1-4, reads NAGVMQNPRHLVRRRGQEARLRCSPMKGHSHVYWYRQLPEEGLKFMVYLQKENIIDESGMPKERFSAEFPKEGPSILRIQQVVRGDSAAYFCASSRLTGRGKLFFGSGTQLSVL.

In this sample, this clonotype turned up many times. The V gene is TRBV5-8, the J gene TRBJ2-7; 7 bases agree with TRBD2. The J segment lost 3 bases and the V segment lost 4 bases, leaving 7 bases of the junction unmatched. This CDR3 region has 14 residues. Germline V gene lookup returns CDR1 SGHTS and CDR2 YDEGEE. CDR3 residues: CASSGGLVIYEQYF. The CDR3 DNA is TGTGCCAGCAGCGGAGGACTAGTGATCTACGAGCAGTACTTC.

This clonotype was detected many times. The genes are TRBV20-1 and TRBJ2-5; D may be TRBD2 (7 bases). CDR1 is DFQATT, CDR2 SNEGSKA, per germline (reference sequence). Trimming stripped 3 bases from V and 2 bases from J, with 16 bases between. The length of the CDR3 is 15 residues. Here the CDR3 reads CSASIGGGHQETQYF. CDR3 coding DNA: TGCAGTGCTAGTATTGGCGGGGGACATCAAGAGACCCAGTACTTC.

This clonotype occurred a few times. The chain carries TRBV12-3 or TRBV12-4 and TRBJ2-2; D could derive from TRBD1 or TRBD2 (5 bases each). The CDR3 is 14 residues long. V lost 2 bases and J 7 bases, leaving 11 bases between the germline ends. The CDR3 DNA reads as TGTGCCAGCAGTTTAATGGGGGATGACGGGGAGCTGTTTTTT. Translated, it gives CASSLMGDDGELFF.